These T cell receptor beta chains were read from a single sample in a study of T cell repertoires in cytomegalovirus infection. Their specific antigens are unknown. MiXCR, run by TCRdb on the reads, gives a single entry per CDR3 protein. The sample yields just under 500,000 distinct CDR3 sequences, roughly a third seen once. The sequenced sample was cultured PBMCs, obtained from culture after CMV antigen stimulation. The source is a human donor in good health (CMV status not recorded). Some clones in this sample may be carry-over from other donors' samples. The CDR3 runs from the conserved cysteine through the conserved F or W. The D gene is left open where the match is weak. Rows may omit the clone size; those that give it use once, few, many or a size class.

d_call | j_call | v_call | clone_size | cdr3_aa | cdr3_nt
TRBD2 | TRBJ2-2 | TRBV7-2 | many | CASSSGLAGGELFF | TGTGCCAGCAGCTCCGGACTAGCTGGCGGGGAGCTGTTTTTT
NA | TRBJ2-5 | TRBV20-1 | NA | CSANPASETQYF | TGCAGTGCTAATCCGGCTAGTGAGACCCAGTACTTC
TRBD2 | TRBJ2-1 | TRBV30 | NA | CACEREGLNEQFF | TGTGCCTGTGAGCGGGAGGGACTCAATGAGCAGTTCTTC
NA | TRBJ2-5 | TRBV24-1 | NA | CATSSHGRTLFETQYF | TGTGCCACCAGTTCACATGGACGGACTCTTTTCGAGACCCAGTACTTC
NA | TRBJ2-3 | TRBV7-2 | many | CASSLEMAGTQYF | TGTGCCAGCAGCTTAGAAATGGCAGGGACGCAGTATTTT
NA | TRBJ2-1 | TRBV6-2/TRBV6-3 | many | CASGRSVNEQFF | TGTGCCAGCGGGCGGTCGGTCAATGAGCAGTTCTTC
NA | TRBJ2-2 | TRBV5-4 | NA | CASSNSTRTGELFF | TGTGCCAGCAGCAATAGTACTAGAACCGGGGAGCTGTTTTTT
NA | TRBJ1-2 | TRBV12-3/TRBV12-4 | many | CASSLWGMMDGYTF | TGTGCCAGCAGTTTATGGGGGATGATGGATGGCTACACCTTC
TRBD1 | TRBJ2-1 | TRBV5-4 | NA | CASSWDGTADEQFF | TGTGCCAGCAGCTGGGACGGGACAGCGGATGAGCAGTTCTTC
NA | TRBJ1-2 | TRBV6-2/TRBV6-3 | NA | CASSDLPTGNYGYTF | TGTGCCAGCAGTGATCTCCCAACAGGGAACTATGGCTACACCTTC
NA | TRBJ1-2 | TRBV12-3/TRBV12-4 | NA | CASSFRVENYGYTF | TGTGCCAGCAGTTTCCGGGTAGAGAACTATGGCTACACCTTC
TRBD1 | TRBJ2-5 | TRBV5-1 | NA | CASSGLGGQAQETQYF | TGCGCCAGCAGCGGCCTGGGGGGACAGGCCCAAGAGACCCAGTACTTC
TRBD1 | TRBJ2-1 | TRBV25-1 | few | CASSEPSTGDNEQFF | TGTGCCAGCAGTGAACCATCAACAGGGGACAATGAGCAGTTCTTC
NA | TRBJ2-1 | TRBV7-9 | few | CASALDSSYNEQFF | TGTGCCAGCGCCCTGGACTCCTCCTACAATGAGCAGTTCTTC
NA | TRBJ1-4 | TRBV5-1 | once | CASSLAAGANEKLFF | TGCGCCAGCAGCTTGGCGGCAGGGGCTAATGAAAAACTGTTTTTT
TRBD2 | TRBJ2-3 | TRBV19 | few | CASSKLAVFERDTQYF | TGTGCCAGTAGTAAACTAGCGGTTTTTGAGCGAGATACGCAGTATTTT
NA | TRBJ2-1 | TRBV7-2 | few | CASSPREYRNEQFF | TGTGCCAGCAGCCCCCGGGAATATCGGAATGAGCAGTTCTTC
TRBD2 | TRBJ2-4 | TRBV20-1 | once | CSARDYKRESGNIQYF | TGCAGTGCTAGAGATTACAAGCGGGAGTCTGGAAACATTCAGTACTTC
TRBD2 | TRBJ2-5 | TRBV6-6 | NA | CASSYSALAGQKETQYF | TGTGCCAGCAGTTACTCGGCGCTAGCGGGCCAGAAAGAGACCCAGTACTTC
TRBD1 | TRBJ2-2 | TRBV19 | few | CASSYRRSGGANTGELFF | TGTGCCAGTAGTTACCGGCGATCAGGGGGAGCGAACACCGGGGAGCTGTTTTTT
NA | TRBJ1-5 | TRBV12-3/TRBV12-4 | NA | CASSLTDDQPQHF | TGTGCCAGCAGTTTGACAGACGATCAGCCCCAGCATTTT
NA | TRBJ1-4 | TRBV6-6 | NA | CASRASFRAANEKLFF | TGTGCCAGCAGAGCAAGCTTCAGGGCCGCTAATGAAAAACTGTTTTTT
NA | TRBJ2-1 | TRBV6-1 | NA | CASSFRGLPYNEQFF | TGTGCCAGCAGTTTCCGGGGACTCCCATACAATGAGCAGTTCTTC
NA | TRBJ2-6 | TRBV27 | NA | CASSVGGANVLTF | TGTGCCAGCAGTGTGGGGGGGGCCAACGTCCTGACTTTC
NA | TRBJ2-1 | TRBV28 | few | CASTYHFQGRNEQFF | TGTGCCAGCACCTACCATTTTCAGGGGAGGAATGAGCAGTTCTTC
TRBD1 | TRBJ2-1 | TRBV3-1 | few | CASSHWTGGSYNEQFF | TGTGCCAGCAGCCATTGGACAGGGGGCTCCTACAATGAGCAGTTCTTC
NA | TRBJ2-2 | TRBV11-3 | NA | CASSLVSGNTGELFF | TGTGCCAGCAGCTTAGTGTCAGGGAACACCGGGGAGCTGTTTTTT
NA | TRBJ1-4 | TRBV6-2/TRBV6-3 | NA | CASSYSLENEKLFF | TGTGCCAGCAGTTACAGTTTGGAGAATGAAAAACTGTTTTTT
TRBD1 | TRBJ2-7 | TRBV5-4 | few | CASSSLRDRANEQYF | TGTGCCAGCAGCTCTCTGCGGGACAGGGCCAACGAGCAGTACTTC
NA | TRBJ2-1 | TRBV20-1 | few | CSAGQTGRNNEQFF | TGCAGTGCTGGTCAGACAGGCCGGAACAATGAGCAGTTCTTC
TRBD1 | TRBJ2-6 | TRBV10-3 | few | CAISESHRRGRVMSGANVLTF | TGTGCCATCAGTGAGTCTCATAGAAGGGGGCGAGTAATGTCAGGGGCCAACGTCCTGACTTTC
NA | TRBJ1-4 | TRBV7-2 | many | CASSPRADSPTNEKLFF | TGTGCCAGCAGCCCGAGGGCCGACAGTCCAACTAATGAAAAACTGTTTTTT
NA | TRBJ2-7 | TRBV28 | NA | CASRTGNFYEQYF | TGTGCCAGCAGAACCGGGAACTTCTACGAGCAGTACTTC
TRBD1 | TRBJ2-1 | TRBV19 | NA | CASSTPGTGGKNEQFF | TGTGCCAGTAGTACCCCCGGGACAGGGGGCAAGAATGAGCAGTTCTTC
NA | TRBJ2-3 | TRBV12-3/TRBV12-4 | few | CASSLYIGHTDTQYF | TGTGCCAGCAGTTTGTACATAGGTCACACAGATACGCAGTATTTT
NA | TRBJ1-1 | TRBV7-2 | many | CASSTGPNTEAFF | TGTGCCAGCAGCACTGGGCCTAACACTGAAGCTTTCTTT
NA | TRBJ2-2 | TRBV7-8 | few | CASSFGDRATSGFTGELFF | TGTGCCAGCAGCTTCGGGGACAGGGCGACTAGCGGGTTTACCGGGGAGCTGTTTTTT
NA | TRBJ1-5 | TRBV19 | NA | CASSPDVGKSNQPQHF | TGTGCCAGTAGTCCAGACGTGGGAAAAAGCAATCAGCCCCAGCATTTT
TRBD1 | TRBJ2-7 | TRBV6-6 | NA | CASSPPDRGRYEQYF | TGTGCCAGCAGTCCCCCGGACAGGGGAAGGTACGAGCAGTACTTC
TRBD1 | TRBJ2-3 | TRBV20-1 | NA | CSARGARTGRSDTQYF | TGCAGTGCTAGAGGGGCAAGGACAGGGAGGTCGGATACGCAGTATTTT
NA | TRBJ1-3 | TRBV9 | NA | CASSPGGDSGNTIYF | TGTGCCAGCAGCCCCGGCGGGGACTCTGGAAACACCATATATTTT
TRBD1 | TRBJ1-6 | TRBV6-1 | NA | CASLGQGEWNSPLHF | TGTGCCAGCCTGGGACAGGGGGAATGGAATTCACCCCTCCACTTT
TRBD1 | TRBJ2-5 | TRBV6-1 | NA | CAAGTAPGETQYF | TGTGCCGCAGGGACAGCGCCGGGGGAGACCCAGTACTTC
NA | TRBJ2-3 | TRBV7-3 | many | CASSPHSGGGDTQYF | TGTGCCAGCAGCCCCCATTCCGGGGGAGGAGATACGCAGTATTTT
TRBD2 | TRBJ2-5 | TRBV7-6 | NA | CASSARLAGQETQYF | TGTGCCAGCAGCGCAAGACTAGCGGGACAAGAGACCCAGTACTTC
NA | TRBJ1-3 | TRBV28 | NA | CASSLPLASSGNTIYF | TGTGCCAGCAGTTTGCCCCTTGCAAGCTCTGGAAACACCATATATTTT
NA | TRBJ1-1 | TRBV12-3/TRBV12-4 | few | CASRTVGNTEAFF | TGTGCCAGCAGGACCGTAGGGAACACTGAAGCTTTCTTT
NA | TRBJ1-1 | TRBV6-2/TRBV6-3 | few | CASSPGVYTEAFF | TGTGCCAGCAGTCCCGGGGTGTACACTGAAGCTTTCTTT
TRBD2 | TRBJ2-5 | TRBV7-2 | few | CASSLELAGGGETQYF | TGTGCCAGCAGCTTAGAACTAGCGGGAGGAGGGGAGACCCAGTACTTC
TRBD2 | TRBJ2-5 | TRBV7-2 | many | CASSPRGETGNRETQYF | TGTGCCAGCAGCCCGCGGGGGGAGACGGGTAATAGAGAGACCCAGTACTTC
NA | TRBJ2-1 | TRBV13 | NA | CASSFGVGASRVDEQFF | TGTGCCAGCAGCTTTGGTGTAGGAGCGTCCCGAGTCGATGAGCAGTTCTTC
NA | TRBJ1-2 | TRBV12-3/TRBV12-4 | NA | CASTDQGRGYGYTF | TGTGCCAGCACCGATCAGGGACGCGGCTATGGCTACACCTTC
NA | TRBJ2-1 | TRBV7-9 | NA | CASSLVRAGSGADEQFF | TGTGCCAGCAGCTTAGTTCGGGCCGGGAGTGGCGCGGATGAGCAGTTCTTC